Each of the 30 T cell receptor beta chains below was sequenced from the same sample in a study of cytomegalovirus exposure and HLA in healthy donors (dated by TCRdb to about 2017). Library method: the immunoSEQ multiplex PCR assay. TCRdb took over this immuneACCESS table, retaining in-frame rearrangements with V and J assigned. Such tables are incomplete; in checked studies, under half of the missing clones stem from an unresolved V gene, and the remainder is unexplained. This sample lists 150,000 to 200,000 clones; about 82% were detected once. Of the sample, over 1.1% is held by the ten largest clones. The sample was PBMCs. The receptors were sampled from a woman in her late teens or twenties in good health and CMV-seronegative.

Only one count was recorded for this clone. The chain carries TRBV10-3 and TRBJ1-5, with no clear D. CDR3 length: 14 amino acids. CDR1 ENHRY and CDR2 SYGVKD come from the germline V gene. With 6 bases removed from V and 2 bases from J, the gap between germline ends came to 11 bases. DNA for the CDR3: TGTGCCATCAGAGGCGGGGATGGCAATCAGCCCCAGCATTTT. Residues: CAIRGGDGNQPQHF.

The chain joins TRBV5-5 to TRBJ1-2; maybe TRBD1 (6 bases). V dropped 2 bases and J dropped 5 bases, with 16 bases sitting between them. The CDR3 is made up of 15 amino acids. Germline-derived CDR1 and CDR2 are SGHKS and YYEKEE (reference sequence). CDR3 DNA sequence: TGTGCCAGCAGCTTTTATCAGGGGACCCAATATGGCTACACCTTC. This encodes CASSFYQGTQYGYTF.

This clone was seen a few times. This chain connects TRBV9 to TRBJ1-1; TRBD1 matches at 7 bases. V lost 0 bases, J lost 0 bases, and 8 bases stayed unmatched. The CDR3 length is 17 residues. CDR1 and CDR2 from the germline V gene are SGDLS and YYNGEE. CDR3 protein: CASSVVGQPYMNTEAFF. The CDR3 DNA is TGTGCCAGCAGCGTAGTGGGACAGCCCTACATGAACACTGAAGCTTTCTTT.

This chain links TRBV18 with TRBJ2-5; no definite D call. The CDR3 sequence is 16 residues long. Germline assignment: CDR1 KGHSH and CDR2 LQKENI. V was clipped by 2 bases and J by 3 bases, with 16 bases between them. The CDR3 reads CASSPIFLQREETQYF. For the CDR3, the DNA is TGTGCCAGCTCACCAATATTTCTCCAACGAGAAGAGACCCAGTACTTC.

J is TRBJ2-5 and V is TRBV30; tentative D call: TRBD2 (7 bases). The CDR3 sequence is 16 residues long. Trimming removed 2 bases from V and 5 bases from J, with 21 bases in between. CDR1 and CDR2 from the germline V gene are GTSNPN and SVGIG (reference sequence). CDR3: CAWSQTMGGPRETQYF. As DNA, the CDR3 is TGTGCCTGGAGTCAGACTATGGGGGGGCCTCGGGAGACCCAGTACTTC.

The V gene is TRBV11-2, the J gene TRBJ2-3, with 9 bases fitting TRBD2. The junction had 9 bases not matched to a gene; V was cut back by 2 bases and J by 9 bases. From germline, CDR1 is SGHAT and CDR2 FQNNGV. This CDR3 contains 15 residues. The CDR3 DNA follows: TGTGCCAGCAGCTTATCCCCCGTAGCGGGAGTGACGCAGTATTTT. This gives the protein CASSLSPVAGVTQYF.

The chain has TRBV7-3 and TRBJ1-3; D is undetermined. Germline CDR1 is SGHTA and CDR2 is FQGTGA. The germline V and J ends were trimmed by 6 bases and 4 bases, with 16 bases remaining between them. The CDR3 is 15 amino acids. The CDR3 loop reads CASSTGGKEGNTIYF. CDR3 bases: TGTGCCAGCAGTACGGGAGGGAAAGAAGGAAACACCATATATTTT.

The chain's CDR3 is CASSQERWAEQYF. CDR3 in DNA: TGCGCCAGCAGCCAAGAAAGGTGGGCCGAGCAGTACTTC. The chain links TRBV4-1 to TRBJ2-7; no definite D call. V was cut by 0 bases and J by 6 bases, with 9 bases left in between. Germline V lookup: CDR1 MGHRA, CDR2 YSYEKL. The CDR3 covers 13 residues.

The chain uses TRBV5-1 and TRBJ2-3; TRBD2 matches 9 bases. CDR1 and CDR2 (germline): SGHRS, YFSETQ. The CDR3 contains 21 residues. V gave up 1 base and J gave up 0 bases; unmatched junction bases: 18. Here the CDR3 reads CASSLTPKRGAGGFSTDTQYF. The CDR3 bases are TGCGCCAGCAGCTTGACCCCCAAGCGGGGGGCCGGGGGATTTAGCACAGATACGCAGTATTTT.

This clone has only one observation. V and J are TRBV7-9 and TRBJ2-1, with a tentative D call TRBD2 (6 bases). Trimming left V 5 bases short and J 0 bases short, with 11 bases between. The germline CDR1 and CDR2 sequences are SEHNR and FQNEAQ (reference sequence). This CDR3 region has 15 residues. The CDR3 sequence: CASSQTSTSYNEQFF. CDR3 nucleotide sequence: TGTGCCAGCAGCCAGACTAGTACCTCCTACAATGAGCAGTTCTTC.

The V call is TRBV6-5, the J call TRBJ2-2; weak D call: TRBD1 (5 bases). CDR1 and CDR2 from the germline V gene are MNHEY and SVGAGI. V was trimmed by 2 bases and J by 5 bases, leaving 15 bases between them. The CDR3 runs to 16 residues. CDR3 coding DNA: TGTGCCAGCAGTTACAGACAGACTCAAGGGACCGGGGAGCTGTTTTTT. As protein: CASSYRQTQGTGELFF.

The chain combines TRBV25-1 with TRBJ1-2; TRBD1 matches 7 bases. CDR3 length equals 15 residues. The germline V gene has CDR1 MGHDK and CDR2 SYGVNS. The V and J ends lost 2 bases and 7 bases, in that order; junction bases with no gene match: 10. The CDR3 DNA reads as TGTGCCAGCAGTGAAGACAGGGTTGCTCTTGGTGGCTACACCTTC. Translated, it gives CASSEDRVALGGYTF.

The genes are TRBV2 and TRBJ1-2; TRBD1 agrees at 8 bases. The CDR3 contains 15 residues. After removal of 10 bases from V and 4 bases from J, the junction contained 14 bases not matched to a gene. Per germline, CDR1 SNHLY and CDR2 FYNNEI. The CDR3 protein is CATRSLGQAVYGYTF. The CDR3 DNA follows: TGTGCCACTAGGTCTCTGGGACAGGCAGTCTATGGCTACACCTTC.

This clone was counted a few times. The V gene is TRBV4-2, the J gene TRBJ1-1, with D possibly TRBD1 on 6 matching bases. The V end lost 3 bases, the J end lost 8 bases, and 16 bases lay between the germline ends. The CDR3 spans 14 residues. Germline CDR1 is LGHNA and CDR2 is YNFKEQ. DNA for the CDR3: TGTGCCAGCAGCCACCCTCGTCGACAGGTCGAAGCTTTCTTT. It translates to CASSHPRRQVEAFF.

The J gene is TRBJ1-2, the V gene TRBV5-1; 8 positions match TRBD1. The V segment lost 4 bases and the J segment 8 bases; nucleotides outside the gene matches: 16. There are 16 residues in the CDR3. Germline CDR1 and CDR2: SGHRS and YFSETQ. The CDR3 nucleotides are TGCGCCAGCAGCCACCCGGACAGGGCCGGGGGGAAAGGCTACACCTTC. This translates into CASSHPDRAGGKGYTF.

The chain uses TRBV7-3 and TRBJ1-2; D gene ambiguous. The CDR3 sequence is 11 residues long. V lost 5 bases and J 8 bases, leaving 9 bases between the germline ends. Germline CDR1 reads SGHTA; CDR2 reads FQGTGA. The CDR3 loop is CASSPRRGYTF. The CDR3 bases are TGTGCCAGCAGCCCACGGAGGGGCTACACCTTC.

The chain uses TRBV10-3 and TRBJ1-1; D not certain. There are 19 residues in the CDR3. Germline CDR1 is ENHRY and CDR2 is SYGVKD. Between the trimmed V and J ends, which lost 3 bases and 0 bases, there was a span of 23 bases. As DNA, the CDR3 is TGTGCCATCAGTGAATTTCTTTCGAGCGAGGGTGGGATGAACACTGAAGCTTTCTTT. Protein sequence: CAISEFLSSEGGMNTEAFF.

The chain employs TRBV19 and TRBJ1-2, with D tentatively TRBD1 (5 bases). The CDR3 runs to 12 residues. CDR1 is LNHDA, CDR2 SQIVND, per germline (reference sequence). With 8 bases removed from V and 10 bases from J, the gap between germline ends came to 17 bases. CDR3 nucleotides: TGTGCCAGTTTCGGGGGGTCCTTGCACTACACCTTC. Protein: CASFGGSLHYTF.

This chain joins TRBV5-1 and TRBJ2-1; perhaps TRBD2 as D (5 bases). Deletions cut 4 bases from V and 2 bases from J, with 16 bases between. CDR1 and CDR2 (germline): SGHRS, YFSETQ. The CDR3 is 16 amino acids. CDR3 DNA sequence: TGCGCCAGCAGCATGGACGGGATCAGCGCCTACAATGAGCAGTTCTTC. Translation: CASSMDGISAYNEQFF.

CDR3 in amino acids: CASSFSGGKVYEQFF. Written as DNA, the CDR3 is TGTGCCAGCAGCTTTAGCGGGGGGAAAGTCTATGAGCAGTTCTTC. The chain recombines TRBV7-8 with TRBJ2-1, with 10 bases aligning to TRBD2. Unmatched junction bases numbered 7, after V lost 3 bases and J lost 8 bases. CDR3 length equals 15 residues. Germline V gives CDR1 SGHVS, CDR2 FQNEAQ. Drawing the rest from reference TRBV7-8 and TRBJ2-1, the complete variable domain is GAGVSQSPRYKVAKRGQDVALRCDPISGHVSLFWYQQALGQGPEFLTYFQNEAQLDKSGLPSDRFFAERPEGSVSTLKIQRTQQEDSAVYLCASSFSGGKVYEQFFGPGTRLTVL.

The chain has TRBV7-9 and TRBJ1-5; 9 bases agree with TRBD1. The CDR3 is 17 residues long. CDR1 and CDR2 (germline): SEHNR, FQNEAQ (reference sequence). V gave up 5 bases and J gave up 6 bases; unmatched junction bases: 14. The CDR3 DNA sequence: TGTGCCAGCAGCCACCCCTTTGGACAGGGGATTTTTCAGCCCCAGCATTTT. Translated: CASSHPFGQGIFQPQHF.

In DNA, the CDR3 is TGCGCCAGCAGTCGTAGGACAACAGGCACAGATACGCAGTATTTT. It is translated as CASSRRTTGTDTQYF. The V call is TRBV10-1, the J call TRBJ2-3; D is possibly TRBD1 (5 bases). V shed 5 bases and J shed 1 base, with 13 bases lying between them. The CDR3 contains 15 residues. Germline assignment: CDR1 WNHNN and CDR2 SYGVQD (reference sequence).

In its sample, this clone was seen a few times. The chain joins TRBV6-6 to TRBJ1-2; 10 bases map to TRBD1. This CDR3 region has 15 residues. Germline lookup yields CDR1 MNHNY and CDR2 SVGAGI (reference sequence). The trim removed 6 bases at V and 6 bases at J, leaving 10 bases unmatched. In DNA form, the CDR3 reads TGTGCCAGCAGCGACAAGGGGACAGGGGTAAATGGCTACACCTTC. Protein sequence: CASSDKGTGVNGYTF.

This clone was recorded a few times. The chain recombines TRBV30 with TRBJ2-5; D might be TRBD2 (6 bases). Trimming took off 7 bases at V and 7 bases at J, with 13 bases between the two ends. From germline, CDR1 is GTSNPN and CDR2 SVGIG (reference sequence). The CDR3 consists of 11 residues. The CDR3 reads CALGLLGTQYF. The CDR3 nucleotides read TGTGCCTTGGGACTCTTAGGGACCCAGTACTTC. The variable domain in full, with the rest retrieved from reference TRBV30 and TRBJ2-5, is SQTIHQWPATLVQPVGSPLSLECTVEGTSNPNLYWYRQAAGRGLQLLFYSVGIGQISSEVPQNLSASRPQDRQFILSSKKLLLSDSGFYLCALGLLGTQYFGPGTRLLVL.

The genes are TRBV4-1 and TRBJ1-1; TRBD1 matches at 10 bases. The CDR3 totals 17 residues. The V gene end was trimmed by 1 base and the J gene end by 5 bases; junction bases not matched to a gene: 10. Germline CDR1 MGHRA, CDR2 YSYEKL. The CDR3 reads CASSQVGTGVLMTEAFF. CDR3 nucleotides: TGCGCCAGCAGCCAAGTAGGGACAGGGGTTTTGATGACTGAAGCTTTCTTT.

This chain joins TRBV6-5 and TRBJ2-7; TRBD2 aligns across 7 bases. V was clipped by 8 bases and J by 2 bases; unmatched bases: 9. The germline V gene has CDR1 MNHEY and CDR2 SVGAGI. This CDR3 region has 14 residues. This CDR3 is CASATTGTTYEQYF. The CDR3 DNA follows: TGTGCCAGCGCTACTACCGGGACTACCTACGAGCAGTACTTC.

This clone is a singleton in its sample. Other nucleotide sequences in the sample specify the same CDR3. The rearrangement links TRBV15 to TRBJ2-7; TRBD1 agrees at 7 bases. The CDR3 runs to 13 residues. Looked up from germline, CDR1 is LNHNV and CDR2 is YYDKDF (reference sequence). V dropped 1 base and J dropped 5; count of bases not matched to a gene: 2. The CDR3 bases are TGTGCCACCAGCAGAGGGCAGGGGGACGAGCAGTACTTC. It translates to CATSRGQGDEQYF. The whole variable domain, filled in from reference TRBV15 and TRBJ2-7, reads DAMVIQNPRYQVTQFGKPVTLSCSQTLNHNVMYWYQQKSSQAPKLLFHYYDKDFNNEADTPDNFQSRRPNTSFCFLDIRSPGLGDTAMYLCATSRGQGDEQYFGPGTRLTVT.

The chain combines TRBV7-3 with TRBJ2-3; 7 bases are shared with TRBD1. V gave up 5 bases and J gave up 8 bases; unmatched junction bases: 7. The CDR3 extends over 13 amino acids. Germline assignment: CDR1 SGHTA and CDR2 FQGTGA. CDR3 sequence: CASSTTGAGTQYF. CDR3 DNA: TGTGCCAGCAGCACCACAGGGGCCGGTACGCAGTATTTT.

The chain recombines TRBV27 with TRBJ2-7; 8 nucleotides align to TRBD1. The CDR3 length is 13 residues. CDR1 is MNHEY, CDR2 SMNVEV, per germline (reference sequence). Unmatched junction bases numbered 7, after V lost 10 bases and J lost 2 bases. The CDR3 loop reads CAIRGQATYEQYF. The CDR3 DNA reads TGTGCCATCCGGGGACAGGCGACCTACGAGCAGTACTTC.

The CDR3 DNA reads TGTGCCAGCAGTTTATTCGGCGAGGGCGGAGGAGACTACGAGCAGTACTTC. Translation: CASSLFGEGGGDYEQYF. The chain joins TRBV27 to TRBJ2-7, with D perhaps matching TRBD2 (5 bases). The germline V gene has CDR1 MNHEY and CDR2 SMNVEV (reference sequence). The V and J ends lost 1 base and 3 bases respectively, with 19 bases between them. This CDR3 region has 17 residues.